The 20 T cell receptor beta chains reported below all come from one sample, sequenced in a study of blood T cell repertoires in COVID-19. Clones were sequenced by immunoSEQ multiplex PCR, and TCRdb holds only the in-frame ones, with some missing. The sample carries about 71,000 clones, over 60% recorded once. Sequenced sample: peripheral blood. The origin of the receptors is a woman aged 80 or over with active or convalescent COVID-19.

This chain uses TRBV27 with TRBJ1-2; perhaps TRBD1 as D (6 bases). The CDR3 runs 16 residues. Germline V gives CDR1 MNHEY, CDR2 SMNVEV (reference sequence). The V and J ends lost 3 bases and 4 bases respectively, with 18 bases between them. In DNA, the CDR3 is TGTGCCAGCAGTTTCATCAGGGGACCAACACCCTATGGCTACACCTTC. This encodes CASSFIRGPTPYGYTF.

This sequence joins TRBV2 and TRBJ2-3; the D gene is possibly TRBD2 (6 bases). The V gene's germline CDR1 is SNHLY and CDR2 FYNNEI. V lost 3 bases and J 0 bases, leaving 10 bases between the germline ends. This CDR3 spans 15 amino acids. CDR3 sequence reads: CASSESGASTDTQYF. The CDR3 nucleotides are TGTGCCAGCAGTGAGTCGGGAGCTAGCACAGATACGCAGTATTTT.

This clone was counted between two and nine times. This chain connects TRBV6-5 to TRBJ1-6, with D tentatively TRBD1 (5 bases). Germline lookup yields CDR1 MNHEY and CDR2 SVGAGI. This CDR3 region has 13 residues. V gave up 9 bases and J gave up 6 bases, with 12 bases separating them. CDR3 nucleotide sequence: TGTGCCAGTTCAGGGCAGACTAATTCACCCCTCCACTTT. Translated: CASSGQTNSPLHF.

The chain recombines TRBV6-1 with TRBJ2-2; 8 bases agree with TRBD1. The CDR3 is 16 residues long. Germline loops: CDR1 MNHNS, CDR2 SASEGT. V lost 4 bases to trimming and J lost 1 base; unmatched junction nucleotides: 5. CDR3 amino acids: CASSVDRGLNTGELFF. The CDR3 nucleotides read TGTGCCAGCAGTGTAGACAGGGGCCTGAACACCGGGGAGCTGTTTTTT.

V is TRBV6-1 and J is TRBJ1-1; D gene unclear. Germline CDR1 and CDR2: MNHNS and SASEGT. V was pared by 3 bases and J by 1 base, with 6 bases between. The length of the CDR3 is 13 residues. CDR3 in amino acids: CASSDRRNTEAFF. CDR3 in DNA: TGTGCCAGCAGTGATAGGAGGAACACTGAAGCTTTCTTT.

The chain joins TRBV28 to TRBJ1-2; D is undetermined. V was clipped by 6 bases and J by 7 bases, with 15 bases between them. The CDR3 runs 13 residues. Germline V CDR1 and CDR2: MDHEN, SYDVKM. The CDR3 reads CASRPPGGFGYTF. In DNA form, the CDR3 reads TGTGCCAGCAGACCCCCCGGAGGGTTTGGCTACACCTTC.

The CDR3 is CASSQWTAQETQYF. The CDR3 nucleotides are TGTGCCAGCAGTCAATGGACAGCACAAGAGACCCAGTACTTC. The chain employs TRBV6-2 or TRBV6-3 and TRBJ2-5; possible D gene TRBD1, 6 bases. This CDR3 is built from 14 residues. Germline CDR1 MNHEY, CDR2 SVGEGT. With 5 bases removed from V and 2 bases from J, the gap between germline ends came to 12 bases.

The chain joins TRBV4-1 to TRBJ2-3, with 11 positions matching TRBD2. V trimming: 0 bases; J trimming: 5 bases; junction bases outside the gene matches: 7. This CDR3 spans 17 amino acids. Germline V gene lookup returns CDR1 MGHRA and CDR2 YSYEKL. CDR3 in amino acids: CASSQEVAGGPGDTQYF. In nucleotides, the CDR3 is TGCGCCAGCAGCCAAGAAGTAGCGGGGGGGCCGGGAGATACGCAGTATTTT.

This clone turned up a few times. The chain is built from TRBV6-5 and TRBJ1-4, with 8 bases matching TRBD1. The V gene's germline CDR1 is MNHEY and CDR2 SVGAGI. J was trimmed by 7 bases and V by 0 bases; bases with no gene match: 4. The CDR3 length is 15 residues. The CDR3 coding sequence is TGTGCCAGCAGTTACTCCGGGACAGGACGTGAAAAACTGTTTTTT. This gives the protein CASSYSGTGREKLFF.

The chain recombines TRBV6-4 with TRBJ2-2; 7 bases line up with TRBD1. Germline V gives CDR1 MRHNA, CDR2 SNTAGT. V lost 0 bases and J lost 6; bases outside the gene matches: 4. This CDR3 has 15 residues. CDR3 region: CASSDSVQGAGELFF. Here the CDR3 DNA reads TGTGCCAGCAGTGACTCTGTTCAGGGGGCCGGGGAGCTGTTTTTT.

The rearrangement joins TRBV19 to TRBJ2-4; TRBD1 agrees at 9 bases. Trimming cost V 7 bases and J 5 bases; bases outside gene matches: 3. The CDR3 has 13 residues. The germline V gene encodes CDR1 LNHDA and CDR2 SQIVND (reference sequence). The CDR3 here is CASTRQGENIQYF. In DNA form, the CDR3 reads TGTGCCAGTACACGACAGGGGGAAAACATTCAGTACTTC. The full variable domain, in which reference TRBV19 and TRBJ2-4 provide the parts outside the CDR3, is DGGITQSPKYLFRKEGQNVTLSCEQNLNHDAMYWYRQDPGQGLRLIYYSQIVNDFQKGDIAEGYSVSREKKESFPLTVTSAQKNPTAFYLCASTRQGENIQYFGAGTRLSVL.

The rearrangement links TRBV18 to TRBJ2-6, with a tentative D call TRBD1 (6 bases). This CDR3 is 16 amino acids long. Germline CDR1 is KGHSH and CDR2 is LQKENI. The V gene lost 4 bases and the J gene lost 0 bases, with 10 bases spanning the gap. CDR3 protein: CASSLQGTSGANVLTF. In nucleotides, the CDR3 is TGTGCCAGCTCACTCCAGGGGACCTCTGGGGCCAACGTCCTGACTTTC.

The J gene is TRBJ1-1, the V gene TRBV4-1; D is possibly TRBD1 (6 bases). This CDR3 has 15 residues. Germline V gene lookup returns CDR1 MGHRA and CDR2 YSYEKL. The germline V and J ends were trimmed by 4 bases and 2 bases, with 14 bases remaining between them. The CDR3 region is CASSLPPGHNTEAFF. DNA for the CDR3: TGCGCCAGCAGCCTGCCACCGGGACACAACACTGAAGCTTTCTTT.

V usage is TRBV3-1 (or the pseudogene TRBV3-2) and J usage is TRBJ2-2, with D unclear. The V gene's germline CDR1 is LGHDT and CDR2 YNNKEL (reference sequence). The CDR3 spans 14 residues. Deletions cut 1 base from V and 1 base from J, with 4 bases between. Here the CDR3 DNA reads TGTGCCAGCAGCCAAGGGCAGAACACCGGGGAGCTGTTTTTT. This translates into CASSQGQNTGELFF.

The rearrangement links TRBV9 to TRBJ2-5; 7 bases line up with TRBD2. J lost 2 bases, V lost 4 bases, and 5 bases had no gene match. The CDR3 extends over 14 amino acids. From germline, CDR1 is SGDLS and CDR2 YYNGEE. The CDR3 region is CASSHEAGQETQYF. CDR3 bases: TGTGCCAGCAGCCACGAAGCGGGGCAAGAGACCCAGTACTTC.

DNA for the CDR3: TGTGCTAGTGGCCTTAGCACAGATACGCAGTATTTT. Amino acids: CASGLSTDTQYF. The chain has TRBV12-5 and TRBJ2-3; no reliable D call. V shed 6 bases and J shed 0 bases, with 4 bases lying between them. The germline gives CDR1 LGHNT, CDR2 FRNRAP. The CDR3 has 12 residues.

This chain connects TRBV29-1 to TRBJ2-2; 8 nucleotides agree with TRBD1. The trim removed 6 bases at V and 6 bases at J, leaving 12 bases unmatched. The CDR3 is made up of 15 amino acids. The germline V gene encodes CDR1 SQVTM and CDR2 ANQGSEA. The CDR3 loop is CSVKAPGQESGELFF. DNA for the CDR3: TGCAGCGTAAAGGCGCCGGGACAGGAATCCGGGGAGCTGTTTTTT.

V and J are TRBV2 and TRBJ1-3, with TRBD1 as a possible D gene (5 bases). The V end lost 2 bases, the J end lost 4 bases, and 12 bases lay between the germline ends. This CDR3 region has 15 residues. The germline V gene has CDR1 SNHLY and CDR2 FYNNEI. CDR3 amino acids: CASSESGLSGNTIYF. The CDR3 DNA sequence: TGTGCCAGCAGTGAATCAGGGCTCAGCGGAAACACCATATATTTT.

This clone was counted between two and nine times. The chain links TRBV6-5 to TRBJ2-5, with 9 bases fitting TRBD1. Trimming removed 6 bases from V and 4 bases from J; junction bases left unmatched: 9. The V gene's germline CDR1 is MNHEY and CDR2 SVGAGI. The CDR3 is made up of 15 amino acids. The CDR3 coding sequence is TGTGCCAGCAGGCCCGACAGGGGGAGGTCAGAGACCCAGTACTTC. Translated, it gives CASRPDRGRSETQYF.

The rearrangement joins TRBV24-1 to TRBJ2-1; 11 bases line up with TRBD1. J was trimmed by 0 bases and V by 3 bases; bases with no gene match: 9. CDR3 length equals 19 residues. Germline CDR1 reads KGHDR; CDR2 reads SFDVKD. The CDR3 bases are TGTGCCACCAGTGATCTACGGGGGACAGGGGGGAACTCCTACAATGAGCAGTTCTTC. Amino acids: CATSDLRGTGGNSYNEQFF.